One sample yielded the 26 T cell receptor beta chains listed below, sequenced in a study of shared clonotypes between healthy human individuals. The protocol was immunoSEQ multiplex PCR, while the TCRdb copy is restricted to in-frame clones and leaves out a portion. The sample includes under 2.5 million clones, roughly 90% of them seen just once. The sequencing input was naive CD4+ T cells from PBMCs. Subset indicated: CD45RA+ positively selected. These receptors came from a man aged 18 to 30 in good health. Some clones in this sample may be carry-over from other donors' samples.

The chain combines TRBV5-1 with TRBJ2-1; TRBD2 aligns across 12 bases. The V gene's germline CDR1 is SGHRS and CDR2 YFSETQ. V gave up 1 base and J gave up 0 bases; unmatched junction bases: 8. The CDR3 has 19 amino acids. The CDR3 DNA reads as TGCGCCAGCAGCTTGCCTAGCGGGAGGGGCCGAGGCTCCTACAATGAGCAGTTCTTC. It yields the protein CASSLPSGRGRGSYNEQFF.

This CDR3 is CASSQEANSGANVLTF. The CDR3 nucleotides read TGTGCCAGCAGCCAAGAGGCGAACTCTGGGGCCAACGTCCTGACTTTC. This chain links TRBV7-9 with TRBJ2-6; D is uncertain. Germline assignment: CDR1 SEHNR and CDR2 FQNEAQ (reference sequence). V was cut by 5 bases and J by 0 bases, with 11 bases left in between. The CDR3 is 16 amino acids.

In the case of this clone: In the same sample, other DNA sequences code for this CDR3. J is TRBJ1-1 and V is TRBV28, with 8 bases matching TRBD1. In germline, CDR1 is MDHEN, CDR2 SYDVKM. Unmatched junction bases numbered 10, after V lost 8 bases and J lost 2 bases. This CDR3 is 15 amino acids long. The CDR3 DNA follows: TGTGCCAGCTCAACTCCCGGGACAGGAAACACTGAAGCTTTCTTT. It yields the protein CASSTPGTGNTEAFF.

V gene TRBV27 combines with J gene TRBJ1-4; 10 bases align to TRBD1. CDR3 length: 18 residues. After removal of 7 bases from V and 2 bases from J, the junction contained 13 bases not matched to a gene. Germline lookup yields CDR1 MNHEY and CDR2 SMNVEV (reference sequence). CDR3 in amino acids: CASIFRPGQGTTNEKLFF. The CDR3 nucleotides read TGTGCCAGCATTTTTCGTCCGGGACAGGGGACTACTAATGAAAAACTGTTTTTT. Full variable domain (outside the CDR3, taken from reference TRBV27 and TRBJ1-4): EAQVTQNPRYLITVTGKKLTVTCSQNMNHEYMSWYRQDPGLGLRQIYYSMNVEVTDKGDVPEGYKVSRKEKRNFPLILESPSPNQTSLYFCASIFRPGQGTTNEKLFFGSGTQLSVL.

The chain combines TRBV5-6 with TRBJ2-5; a possible D gene is TRBD2 (5 bases). The CDR3 length is 15 residues. Germline lookup yields CDR1 SGHDT and CDR2 YYEEEE. Trimming took off 3 bases at V and 4 bases at J, with 16 bases between the two ends. This CDR3 reads CASSYTLGRRETQYF. The CDR3 DNA follows: TGTGCCAGCAGCTATACCTTAGGGAGACGAGAGACCCAGTACTTC.

The V call is TRBV5-1, the J call TRBJ2-2, with D maybe TRBD1 (6 bases). This CDR3 region has 15 residues. The germline V and J ends were trimmed by 3 bases and 7 bases, with 16 bases remaining between them. The germline V gene encodes CDR1 SGHRS and CDR2 YFSETQ. The CDR3 loop is CASSSQGPWSGELFF. The DNA for the CDR3 is TGCGCCAGCAGCTCCCAGGGGCCTTGGAGCGGGGAGCTGTTTTTT.

The genes are TRBV28 and TRBJ2-5; no clear D gene. V was cut by 6 bases and J by 2 bases, with 16 bases left in between. Germline CDR1 and CDR2: MDHEN and SYDVKM. The CDR3 extends over 15 amino acids. This CDR3 reads CASSSPRARQETQYF. CDR3 nucleotide sequence: TGTGCCAGCAGCTCCCCTCGGGCTAGGCAAGAGACCCAGTACTTC.

V usage is TRBV5-1 and J usage is TRBJ2-5; D is ambiguous. Germline CDR1 and CDR2: SGHRS and YFSETQ. The V gene lost 2 bases and the J gene lost 0 bases, with 5 bases spanning the gap. This CDR3 contains 13 residues. CDR3 amino acids: CASSFGHQETQYF. For the CDR3, the DNA is TGCGCCAGCAGCTTCGGACACCAAGAGACCCAGTACTTC.

This chain connects TRBV5-1 to TRBJ1-1; TRBD1 might be the D (6 bases). CDR3 length equals 13 residues. Deletions cut 3 bases from V and 4 bases from J, with 10 bases between. CDR1 SGHRS and CDR2 YFSETQ come from the germline V gene. CDR3 bases: TGCGCCAGCAGCTCACAGGGAACCACTGAAGCTTTCTTT. Translating gives CASSSQGTTEAFF.

Concerning this clone: This specimen includes other DNA sequences encoding the same CDR3. The CDR3 is CASSLARDQPQHF. CDR3 nucleotides: TGTGCCAGCAGCTTAGCTAGGGATCAGCCCCAGCATTTT. The chain couples TRBV7-9 to TRBJ1-5; no definite D call. V lost 0 bases, J lost 5 bases, and 5 bases lay in between. The CDR3 extends over 13 amino acids. CDR1 and CDR2 (germline): SEHNR, FQNEAQ (reference sequence).

The chain combines TRBV9 with TRBJ1-4; 10 bases agree with TRBD1. Germline trimming cut 4 bases from V and 5 bases from J; bases unmatched to any gene: 5. CDR1 SGDLS and CDR2 YYNGEE come from the germline V gene. The CDR3 runs 15 residues. CDR3 DNA: TGTGCCAGCAGCATGGACAGGGGGGCGAATGAAAAACTGTTTTTT. Protein: CASSMDRGANEKLFF.

This chain connects TRBV6-4 to TRBJ2-3; a weak D match, TRBD1 (6 bases). This CDR3 region has 14 residues. The V gene lost 4 bases and the J gene lost 0 bases, with 8 bases spanning the gap. CDR1 MRHNA and CDR2 SNTAGT come from the germline V gene. The CDR3 is CASSAGVSTDTQYF. CDR3 in DNA: TGTGCCAGCAGTGCAGGGGTCAGCACAGATACGCAGTATTTT.

Comment on this clone: In the same sample, other DNA sequences code for this CDR3. The gene calls are TRBV5-1 and TRBJ2-2, with 7 bases fitting TRBD2. This CDR3 is 13 amino acids long. Losses at the gene ends were 7 bases for V and 5 bases for J; bases not matched to a gene: 5. CDR1 is SGHRS, CDR2 YFSETQ, per germline. The CDR3 is CASSGRGTGELFF. The DNA of the CDR3 is TGCGCCAGCTCGGGGAGGGGAACCGGGGAGCTGTTTTTT.

The chain uses TRBV29-1 and TRBJ2-7; 7 bases align to TRBD1. J lost 7 bases, V lost 5 bases, and 17 bases had no gene match. The CDR3 length is 15 residues. Looked up from germline, CDR1 is SQVTM and CDR2 is ANQGSEA. CDR3 loop: CSVIRQGPNSGEQYF. The CDR3 DNA follows: TGCAGCGTTATCCGACAGGGTCCAAACTCTGGGGAGCAGTACTTC.

The V and J genes are TRBV7-2 and TRBJ2-7; D gene uncertain. The CDR3 is made up of 13 amino acids. CDR1 and CDR2 (germline): SGHTA, FQGNSA. Trimming left V 9 bases short and J 3 bases short, with 15 bases between. The CDR3 region has the DNA TGTGCCAGGACTGGGCAGGACCACTACGAGCAGTACTTC. Its translation: CARTGQDHYEQYF.

Details on this clone: An end of the junction does not agree with germline; a read error may underlie this. The V and J genes are TRBV2 and TRBJ2-2, with 14 bases matching TRBD2. CDR3 length: 16 amino acids. The germline gives CDR1 SNHLY, CDR2 FYNNEI. The chain's CDR3 is CASSEGTSGRPGELFF. The CDR3 nucleotides are TGTGCCAGCAGCGAAGGGACTAGCGGGAGACCCGGGGAGCTGTTTTTT.

The rearrangement links TRBV5-1 to TRBJ1-1; TRBD1 is a possible D gene (5 bases). This CDR3 is built from 14 residues. V lost 4 bases and J 7 bases, leaving 17 bases between the germline ends. Germline values: CDR1 SGHRS, CDR2 YFSETQ. CDR3 in amino acids: CASSEGRGNDEAFF. In DNA, the CDR3 is TGCGCCAGCAGCGAGGGGAGGGGCAATGATGAAGCTTTCTTT.

V and J are TRBV25-1 and TRBJ2-5, with a weak D call TRBD2 (6 bases). The J call may be incorrect, as the DNA end agrees better with TRBJ2-7. CDR1 is MGHDK and CDR2 is SYGVNS in the germline V gene. CDR3 length: 13 amino acids. The CDR3 coding sequence is TGTGCCAGCAGTGAACTGGAGGGCTACGAGCAGTACTTC. Translation: CASSELEGYEQYF.

The chain links TRBV25-1 to TRBJ1-4; the D is unclear. Trimming took 7 bases from V and 3 from J, leaving 12 bases between them. Germline lookup yields CDR1 MGHDK and CDR2 SYGVNS. The CDR3 contains 14 residues. CDR3: CASTLSVPNEKLFF. CDR3 nucleotide sequence: TGTGCCAGCACCCTCTCCGTACCTAATGAAAAACTGTTTTTT.

The genes are TRBV11-2 and TRBJ1-1, with no clear D. CDR3 length equals 11 residues. V was cut by 5 bases and J by 8 bases, with 9 bases left in between. Germline V CDR1 and CDR2: SGHAT, FQNNGV. CDR3 sequence (DNA): TGTGCCAGCAGCCCCCGGAGGGAAGCTTTCTTT. Translating gives CASSPRREAFF.

V is TRBV7-7 and J is TRBJ2-5; D call uncertain. The CDR3 extends over 16 amino acids. The germline V gene encodes CDR1 SSHAT and CDR2 FNYEAQ (reference sequence). The germline V and J ends were trimmed by 5 bases and 5 bases, with 21 bases remaining between them. The chain's CDR3 is CASSLNIAPAGETQYF. DNA for the CDR3: TGTGCCAGCAGCCTAAATATCGCCCCAGCCGGGGAGACCCAGTACTTC.

This rearrangement joins TRBV4-1 to TRBJ2-1, with TRBD2 matching over 13 bases. CDR1 is MGHRA, CDR2 YSYEKL, per germline. The CDR3 spans 16 residues. V was pared by 3 bases and J by 6 bases, with 5 bases of the junction left unmatched. Here the CDR3 DNA reads TGCGCCAGCAGCCAGTCGGGACTAGCGGGAATCAATGAGCAGTTCTTC. As protein: CASSQSGLAGINEQFF.

Only one count was recorded for this clone. V gene TRBV27 combines with J gene TRBJ1-6; D gene unclear. In germline, CDR1 is MNHEY, CDR2 SMNVEV (reference sequence). The CDR3 extends over 16 amino acids. Trimming removed 3 bases from V and 7 bases from J, with 16 bases in between. CDR3 sequence (DNA): TGTGCCAGCAGTTTCCTAACCCCTCGGGGAAATTCACCCCTCCACTTT. It codes for CASSFLTPRGNSPLHF.

The chain combines TRBV18 with TRBJ2-2; D may be TRBD1 (5 bases). Germline values: CDR1 KGHSH, CDR2 LQKENI. The V gene lost 0 bases and the J gene lost 1 base, with 12 bases spanning the gap. This CDR3 is 17 amino acids long. CDR3 loop: CASSPPFGARNTGELFF. CDR3 nucleotide sequence: TGTGCCAGCTCACCACCATTTGGGGCCAGGAACACCGGGGAGCTGTTTTTT.

The V gene is TRBV6-6, the J gene TRBJ2-1, with TRBD2 matching 8 bases. CDR1 is MNHNY and CDR2 is SVGAGI in the germline V gene (reference sequence). The CDR3 totals 16 residues. The J segment lost 0 bases and the V segment lost 8 bases, leaving 9 bases of the junction unmatched. The CDR3 sequence: CASAGRGASSYNEQFF. The CDR3 DNA sequence: TGTGCCAGCGCGGGGCGGGGGGCGAGCTCCTACAATGAGCAGTTCTTC.

The chain carries TRBV28 and TRBJ2-1, with 11 bases aligning to TRBD2. Germline CDR1 reads MDHEN; CDR2 reads SYDVKM. J was trimmed by 10 bases and V by 6 bases; bases with no gene match: 11. This CDR3 has 15 residues. CDR3 bases: TGTGCCAGCAGCGACGGGGCTAGCGGGAGGTACGAGCAGTTCTTC. It codes for CASSDGASGRYEQFF.